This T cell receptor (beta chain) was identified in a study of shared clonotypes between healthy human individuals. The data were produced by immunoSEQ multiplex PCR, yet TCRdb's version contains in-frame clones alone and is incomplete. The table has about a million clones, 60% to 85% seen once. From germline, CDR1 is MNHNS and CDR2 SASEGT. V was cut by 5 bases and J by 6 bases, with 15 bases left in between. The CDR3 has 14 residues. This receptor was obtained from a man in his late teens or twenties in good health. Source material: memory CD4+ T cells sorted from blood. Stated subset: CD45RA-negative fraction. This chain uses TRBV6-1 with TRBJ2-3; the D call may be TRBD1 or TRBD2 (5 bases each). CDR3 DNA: TGTGCCAGCAGTTCAAACGGGGCGGGTGATACGCAGTATTTT. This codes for CASSSNGAGDTQYF.